The 24 T cell receptor beta chains below were found in one sample sequenced in a study of blood T cells in healthy people across ages. Alongside a J-beta primer mix, a sample-barcoded 5' primer served in a second PCR lasting about 7 to 11 cycles. TCRdb fed the 5' RACE reads into MiXCR, producing one record per CDR3 protein. This sample has around 900,000 distinct CDR3 sequences, with roughly half found just once. The sample comprised blood. The receptors come from a woman aged 55-70 years in good health.

This clonotype was observed many times. J is TRBJ2-1 and V is TRBV20-1; 10 bases align to TRBD2. CDR1 is DFQATT and CDR2 is SNEGSKA in the germline V gene (reference sequence). The length of the CDR3 is 15 residues. With V trimmed by 2 bases and J by 6 bases, 7 bases remained unmatched. The chain's CDR3 is CSARRASGRGNEQFF. The DNA of the CDR3 is TGCAGTGCTAGAAGAGCTAGCGGGAGAGGCAATGAGCAGTTCTTC.

The V call is TRBV13, the J call TRBJ2-5; 9 bases fit TRBD1. The DNA matches TRBJ2-7 better at its end, which makes the J call doubtful. Germline CDR1 is PRHDT and CDR2 is FYEKMQ (reference sequence). The CDR3 runs to 14 residues. The CDR3 loop reads CASSLWGQGVEQYF. CDR3 DNA: TGTGCCAGCAGCTTATGGGGACAGGGCGTCGAGCAGTACTTC.

The chain couples TRBV5-1 to TRBJ2-3, with TRBD1 matching over 8 bases. The junction had 12 bases not matched to a gene; V was cut back by 4 bases and J by 2 bases. Germline V gene sequence: CDR1 SGHRS, CDR2 YFSETQ. The CDR3 is 17 residues long. The DNA of the CDR3 is TGCGCCAGCAGCCTAAGGACAGGGTCCCCCCCCACAGATACGCAGTATTTT. Amino acids: CASSLRTGSPPTDTQYF.

This clonotype was found a few times. V gene TRBV7-2 combines with J gene TRBJ2-7; possibly TRBD1 for D (5 bases). V was clipped by 4 bases and J by 4 bases, with 14 bases between them. Germline V gene lookup returns CDR1 SGHTA and CDR2 FQGNSA. The CDR3 is made up of 14 amino acids. The CDR3 DNA follows: TGTGCCAGCAGCTCCCATCTGGGGCGTTACGAGCAGTACTTC. It encodes CASSSHLGRYEQYF. The complete variable domain, with remaining parts taken from reference TRBV7-2 and TRBJ2-7, reads GAGVSQSPSNKVTEKGKDVELRCDPISGHTALYWYRQSLGQGLEFLIYFQGNSAPDKSGLPSDRFSAERTGGSVSTLTIQRTQQEDSAVYLCASSSHLGRYEQYFGPGTRLTVT.

This clonotype appeared a few times. The V and J genes are TRBV7-2 and TRBJ2-6; D not resolved. The CDR3 is made up of 17 amino acids. Germline V gene sequence: CDR1 SGHTA, CDR2 FQGNSA. V lost 0 bases and J 0 bases, leaving 9 bases between the germline ends. As DNA, the CDR3 is TGTGCCAGCAGCTTAGCCTCCGCAGGCTCTGGGGCCAACGTCCTGACTTTC. This encodes CASSLASAGSGANVLTF.

This clonotype was seen ten or more times. V is TRBV20-1 and J is TRBJ2-7; 8 nucleotides line up with TRBD1. Germline lookup yields CDR1 DFQATT and CDR2 SNEGSKA (reference sequence). The CDR3 length is 12 residues. The CDR3 loop reads CSATGTGYEQYF. The CDR3 DNA reads TGCAGCGCCACCGGGACAGGCTACGAGCAGTACTTC.

This clonotype was recorded a few times. This chain links TRBV28 with TRBJ2-2, with 7 bases that match TRBD2. V was clipped by 6 bases and J by 3 bases; unmatched bases: 7. The germline CDR1 and CDR2 sequences are MDHEN and SYDVKM. This CDR3 is built from 15 residues. The CDR3 here is CASSLIRGDTGELFF. The CDR3 DNA reads TGTGCCAGCAGCCTGATACGGGGGGACACCGGGGAGCTGTTTTTT.

CDR3 sequence: CASALTSGAYEQYF. In nucleotides, the CDR3 is TGTGCCAGCGCCCTTACTAGCGGGGCTTACGAGCAGTACTTC. The J gene is TRBJ2-7, the V gene TRBV7-9; 10 nucleotides line up with TRBD2. This CDR3 contains 14 residues. V gave up 8 bases and J gave up 4 bases; unmatched junction bases: 8. In germline, CDR1 is SEHNR, CDR2 FQNEAQ (reference sequence).

This sequence joins TRBV20-1 and TRBJ1-1; the D gene is possibly TRBD1 (5 bases). The CDR3 length is 15 residues. The V gene lost 1 base and the J gene lost 5 bases, with 17 bases spanning the gap. Germline CDR1 and CDR2: DFQATT and SNEGSKA (reference sequence). For the CDR3, the DNA is TGCAGTGCTAGAGTACGGGGCGGGGGTAGGACTGAAGCTTTCTTT. Protein: CSARVRGGGRTEAFF.

This clonotype was counted a few times. The rearrangement links TRBV10-3 to TRBJ2-7, with TRBD1 as a possible D gene (6 bases). This CDR3 is 14 amino acids long. Germline V gene data show CDR1 as ENHRY and CDR2 as SYGVKD. V dropped 4 bases and J dropped 0 bases, with 10 bases sitting between them. CDR3 region: CAISVETGSYEQYF. Here the CDR3 DNA reads TGTGCCATCAGTGTCGAGACAGGCTCCTACGAGCAGTACTTC.

V gene TRBV20-1 combines with J gene TRBJ2-1; 15 bases agree with TRBD2. V was clipped by 4 bases and J by 8 bases; unmatched bases: 9. CDR3 size: 16 residues. Germline V gene data show CDR1 as DFQATT and CDR2 as SNEGSKA (reference sequence). The CDR3 sequence is CSAMILRTSGGDEQFF. Here the CDR3 DNA reads TGCAGTGCTATGATTCTTAGGACTAGCGGGGGGGATGAGCAGTTCTTC.

As regards this clonotype: The junction departs from the called germline gene at one end, perhaps through a read error. The chain joins TRBV20-1 to TRBJ2-4; 9 bases map to TRBD2. The last part of the DNA fits TRBJ2-7 better; the J call may be wrong. The V gene's germline CDR1 is DFQATT and CDR2 SNEGSKA (reference sequence). CDR3 length: 15 residues. CDR3 in DNA: TGCGGTGCCCTTTACGGGTCTAGCGGGACCTACGAGCAGTACTTC. Protein: CGALYGSSGTYEQYF.

The V call is TRBV3-1, the J call TRBJ2-1; D is uncertain. This CDR3 region has 12 residues. V was cut by 4 bases and J by 5 bases, with 6 bases left in between. In germline, CDR1 is LGHDT, CDR2 YNNKEL (reference sequence). CDR3 sequence (DNA): TGTGCCAGCAGCCCTCTGAACAATGAGCAGTTCTTC. Its protein product is CASSPLNNEQFF.

This chain uses TRBV28 with TRBJ2-7, with 8 bases matching TRBD2. The CDR3 runs to 18 residues. Per the germline V gene, CDR1 is MDHEN and CDR2 is SYDVKM. The junction had 22 bases not matched to a gene; V was cut back by 5 bases and J by 7 bases. CDR3 amino acids: CASSAEAQLAVSYNEQYF. In nucleotides, the CDR3 is TGTGCCAGCAGTGCAGAGGCCCAACTAGCGGTCTCCTACAATGAGCAGTACTTC.

CDR3 loop: CATSDLQQGEETQYF. CDR3 nucleotide sequence: TGTGCCACCAGTGATTTGCAACAGGGAGAAGAGACCCAGTACTTC. The chain employs TRBV24-1 and TRBJ2-5; perhaps TRBD1 as D (6 bases). Germline V gives CDR1 KGHDR, CDR2 SFDVKD. Trimming left V 0 bases short and J 3 bases short, with 10 bases between. This CDR3 has 15 amino acids.

On this clonotype itself: One end of the junction fails to match germline, which may point to a read error. Written as DNA, the CDR3 is TGTGCCAGCAGCCCCCAAGGTGCGGGGACCCAAGGGACCCAGTACTTC. Translated: CASSPQGAGTQGTQYF. V and J are TRBV9 and TRBJ2-7; tentatively, D is TRBD2 (6 bases). Judging by the DNA end, TRBJ2-5 fits better; the J call may be wrong. CDR1 is SGDLS, CDR2 YYNGEE, per germline. The length of the CDR3 is 16 residues.

The chain joins TRBV11-2 to TRBJ2-3; TRBD2 matches at 12 bases. The CDR3 covers 19 residues. The germline gives CDR1 SGHAT, CDR2 FQNNGV. J lost 0 bases, V lost 1 base, and 8 bases had no gene match. CDR3: CASSLGGRLAGVSTDTQYF. The DNA for the CDR3 is TGTGCCAGCAGCTTAGGGGGTCGACTAGCGGGAGTCAGCACAGATACGCAGTATTTT. The full variable domain, with the rest looked up from reference TRBV11-2 and TRBJ2-3, is EAGVAQSPRYKIIEKRQSVAFWCNPISGHATLYWYQQILGQGPKLLIQFQNNGVVDDSQLPKDRFSAERLKGVDSTLKIQPAKLEDSAVYLCASSLGGRLAGVSTDTQYFGPGTRLTVL.

The table lists this clonotype with a few counts. The J gene is TRBJ1-1, the V gene TRBV4-1; no firm D call. In germline, CDR1 is MGHRA, CDR2 YSYEKL. The CDR3 sequence is 16 residues long. Trimming pared 4 bases from V and 4 bases from J, leaving 19 bases between. The CDR3, as DNA: TGCGCCAGCAGCCCGGGGAGGACCGGAATGGCCACTGAAGCTTTCTTT. Translating gives CASSPGRTGMATEAFF.

This clonotype has a handful of counts. The rearrangement links TRBV7-2 to TRBJ1-2, with 7 bases lining up with TRBD1. V was clipped by 7 bases and J by 3 bases; unmatched bases: 8. The germline V gene encodes CDR1 SGHTA and CDR2 FQGNSA. This CDR3 has 14 residues. CDR3 sequence: CASTTTGFDYGYTF. For the CDR3, the DNA is TGTGCCAGCACCACGACAGGGTTTGACTATGGCTACACCTTC.

This clonotype was counted only a few times. The V and J genes are TRBV30 and TRBJ2-5, with D possibly being TRBD1 (6 bases). CDR1 is GTSNPN, CDR2 SVGIG, per germline (reference sequence). The CDR3 has 13 amino acids. V gave up 8 bases and J gave up 2 bases, with 15 bases separating them. The CDR3 DNA sequence: TGTGCCGGAAACCCGGGACATCAAGAGACCCAGTACTTC. Its protein is CAGNPGHQETQYF. Filled out from reference TRBV30 and TRBJ2-5, the complete variable domain reads SQTIHQWPATLVQPVGSPLSLECTVEGTSNPNLYWYRQAAGRGLQLLFYSVGIGQISSEVPQNLSASRPQDRQFILSSKKLLLSDSGFYLCAGNPGHQETQYFGPGTRLLVL.

This clonotype was detected only a few times. CDR3 protein: CASSQEETGTYEQYF. Here the CDR3 DNA reads TGCGCCAGCAGCCAAGAGGAGACAGGCACCTACGAGCAGTACTTC. The chain carries TRBV4-3 and TRBJ2-7, with a weak D call TRBD1 (6 bases). Germline values: CDR1 LGHNA, CDR2 YSLEER. CDR3 length equals 15 residues. The V gene lost 0 bases and the J gene lost 2 bases, with 11 bases spanning the gap.

The V and J genes are TRBV5-1 and TRBJ2-3; 8 bases match TRBD1. The CDR3 spans 14 residues. The V segment lost 1 base and the J segment 5 bases; nucleotides outside the gene matches: 3. Germline V gene sequence: CDR1 SGHRS, CDR2 YFSETQ. In DNA form, the CDR3 reads TGCGCCAGCAGCTTGAGACAGGGGAAAGATACGCAGTATTTT. Residues: CASSLRQGKDTQYF.

The chain carries TRBV20-1 and TRBJ2-7; 12 bases align to TRBD2. The CDR3 covers 17 residues. Per germline, CDR1 DFQATT and CDR2 SNEGSKA (reference sequence). Unmatched junction bases numbered 19, after V lost 6 bases and J lost 7 bases. The DNA of the CDR3 is TGCAGTGCCCCGACTAGCGGGAGTAGAGGGGGGTACAATGAGCAGTACTTC. This gives the protein CSAPTSGSRGGYNEQYF.

This clonotype was observed a handful of times. The V and J genes are TRBV5-4 and TRBJ2-7, with a weak D call TRBD2 (5 bases). CDR1 is SGHNT and CDR2 is YYREEE in the germline V gene (reference sequence). The CDR3 contains 15 residues. V gave up 1 base and J gave up 0 bases, with 11 bases separating them. The CDR3 spells CASSLSRAGSYEQYF. In DNA, the CDR3 is TGTGCCAGCAGCTTGTCGCGGGCGGGCTCCTACGAGCAGTACTTC.